This T cell receptor beta chain was identified in a study of T cell responses to AZD1222 COVID-19 vaccine. Overall study findings and caveats: Mapped onto spike, vaccine-associated CD4 TCRs spanned it and were dominant at 160-218 and 743-854. After two AZD1222 doses, spike-specific TCR breadth and depth rose versus day 0. Scientists sampled the repertoires only once the peak T cell response had passed.

Germline lookup yields CDR1 SGHDT and CDR2 YYEEEE. The CDR3 extends over 12 amino acids. V was cut by 4 bases and J by 8 bases, with 11 bases left in between. Repertoires were generated with immunoSEQ multiplex PCR, while TCRdb's copy carries only in-frame clones and drops some. Counted here are some 120,000 clones, about 89% occurring once; the ten biggest clones make up approximately 9.4%. Turning to this clone: Its antigen is currently unknown.

V gene TRBV5-6 combines with J gene TRBJ2-3; D is possibly TRBD1 (7 bases). This sample comprised peripheral blood, obtained 28 days after the second AZD1222 dose. This clonotype was sampled from an adult who received the AZD1222 COVID-19 vaccine. The CDR3 nucleotides read TGTGCCAGCAGCCCCCAGGGGGGTACGCAGTATTTT. Amino acid sequence: CASSPQGGTQYF.